This T cell receptor beta chain was sequenced during a study of blood T cells in healthy people across ages. This clonotype was seen more than once but under ten times. The CDR3 has 15 amino acids. Germline V gene sequence: CDR1 MGHDK, CDR2 SYGVNS. Trimming removed 0 bases from V and 6 bases from J, with 14 bases in between. Primers used in a second PCR of roughly 7 to 11 cycles were a sample-barcoded 5' primer and a J-beta primer mix. TCRdb reanalysed the 5' RACE reads using MiXCR and keeps one entry per CDR3 protein. In the table there are approximately 800,000 distinct CDR3 sequences, less than 80% of which are singletons.

This chain uses TRBV25-1 with TRBJ2-5, with a weak D call TRBD2 (5 bases). Sequencing was done on a sample of blood. This clonotype originated in a man younger than 45 in good health. The CDR3 loop is CASSEYEGGGKTQYF. The CDR3, as DNA: TGTGCCAGCAGTGAATATGAAGGAGGTGGGAAGACCCAGTACTTC.